The 26 T cell receptor beta chains given below trace back to one sample, sequenced in a study of cytomegalovirus exposure and HLA in healthy donors. The protocol was immunoSEQ multiplex PCR, while the TCRdb copy is restricted to in-frame clones and leaves out a portion. Found here are 150,000 to 200,000 clones, 91% of them singletons; the top ten hold about 2.9%. Sequencing was carried out using PBMCs. The source of these receptors is a woman aged 18-35 years in good health and CMV-seropositive.

The chain uses TRBV11-2 and TRBJ2-7; no clear D. CDR1 is SGHAT, CDR2 FQNNGV, per germline. This CDR3 has 13 amino acids. Between the trimmed V and J ends, which lost 3 bases and 3 bases, there was a span of 9 bases. The CDR3 loop reads CASSLRQIYEQYF. The DNA of the CDR3 is TGTGCCAGCAGCTTGCGGCAGATCTACGAGCAGTACTTC.

In nucleotides, the CDR3 is TGTGCCAGCAGCTTGGGAGGGCGCAATCAGCCCCAGCATTTT. This translates into CASSLGGRNQPQHF. The gene calls are TRBV5-4 and TRBJ1-5; no clear D. The germline CDR1 and CDR2 sequences are SGHNT and YYREEE (reference sequence). The V and J ends lost 0 bases and 2 bases respectively, with 6 bases between them. The length of the CDR3 is 14 residues. The full variable domain, in which reference TRBV5-4 and TRBJ1-5 provide the parts outside the CDR3, is ETGVTQSPTHLIKTRGQQVTLRCSSQSGHNTVSWYQQALGQGPQFIFQYYREEENGRGNFPPRFSGLQFPNYSSELNVNALELDDSALYLCASSLGGRNQPQHFGDGTRLSIL.

The chain links TRBV13 to TRBJ2-5, with D perhaps TRBD2 (5 bases). The CDR3 runs to 14 residues. Germline CDR1 and CDR2: PRHDT and FYEKMQ (reference sequence). Trimming removed 5 bases at V and 4 bases at J, with 14 bases between. The CDR3 loop reads CASSLRAPSETQYF. The CDR3 coding sequence is TGTGCCAGCAGCCTGCGGGCCCCCTCAGAGACCCAGTACTTC.

In its sample, this clone was seen a few times. The chain recombines TRBV6-4 with TRBJ1-5; D remains ambiguous. This CDR3 comprises 15 residues. V was pared by 0 bases and J by 2 bases, with 8 bases between. Germline V gene data show CDR1 as MRHNA and CDR2 as SNTAGT. The CDR3 loop is CASSDSRAGNQPQHF. The CDR3, as DNA: TGTGCCAGCAGTGACTCGAGGGCAGGCAATCAGCCCCAGCATTTT.

The gene calls are TRBV10-3 and TRBJ2-1; 8 bases map to TRBD2. In germline, CDR1 is ENHRY, CDR2 SYGVKD. The CDR3 is made up of 17 amino acids. V shed 8 bases, J shed 2 bases, and the junction held 14 bases outside the gene matches. This CDR3 is CAISGGGGLAAYNEQFF. CDR3 nucleotide sequence: TGTGCCATCTCAGGCGGGGGAGGACTAGCCGCCTACAATGAGCAGTTCTTC.

The gene calls are TRBV18 and TRBJ1-2, with D tentatively TRBD1 (5 bases). The CDR3 runs 13 residues. Germline loops: CDR1 KGHSH, CDR2 LQKENI. Trimming stripped 5 bases from V and 3 bases from J, with 10 bases between. CDR3 DNA: TGTGCCAGCTCAGAACAGGCCGACTATGGCTACACCTTC. Translating it yields CASSEQADYGYTF.

The CDR3 region is CASRLMRGRGRDRQPQHF. CDR3 nucleotides: TGTGCAAGTCGCTTAATGCGGGGAAGGGGGAGGGACCGACAGCCCCAGCATTTT. The chain combines TRBV12-2 with TRBJ1-5. TRBV12-2 is given as a pseudogene. The CDR3 extends over 18 amino acids.

This chain links TRBV6-5 with TRBJ1-2; D not certain. V lost 6 bases and J lost 2, with 7 bases in between. The CDR3 is 12 residues long. Per the germline V gene, CDR1 is MNHEY and CDR2 is SVGAGI. The CDR3 is CASSSPNYGYTF. CDR3 in DNA: TGTGCCAGCAGCTCCCCGAACTATGGCTACACCTTC.

This clone was seen a single time. This chain connects TRBV30 to TRBJ2-7; 7 bases are a match to TRBD1. V was pared by 0 bases and J by 2 bases, with 7 bases of the junction left unmatched. The V gene's germline CDR1 is GTSNPN and CDR2 SVGIG (reference sequence). There are 15 residues in the CDR3. The CDR3 region is CAWSVRGTATYEQYF. DNA of the CDR3: TGTGCCTGGAGTGTACGTGGGACAGCCACCTACGAGCAGTACTTC.

J is TRBJ1-2 and V is TRBV29-1; 8 bases fit TRBD1. Germline CDR1 SQVTM, CDR2 ANQGSEA. The CDR3 loop spans 13 amino acids. The J segment lost 7 bases and the V segment lost 5 bases, leaving 9 bases of the junction unmatched. CDR3 in DNA: TGCAGCGTTCGGACAGGGCCAGGGGGTGGCTACACCTTC. Translated: CSVRTGPGGGYTF.

This clone was seen only once. The V and J genes are TRBV2 and TRBJ2-7; no clear D. CDR3 size: 12 residues. Looked up from germline, CDR1 is SNHLY and CDR2 is FYNNEI. Trimming pared 4 bases from V and 0 bases from J, leaving 4 bases between. In nucleotides, the CDR3 is TGTGCCAGCAGTGGCGACTCCTACGAGCAGTACTTC. It specifies CASSGDSYEQYF.

This chain connects TRBV30 to TRBJ1-6; 9 bases are a match to TRBD1. The CDR3 is 15 amino acids. The ends lost 1 base at V and 10 bases at J; junction bases unmatched: 8. Germline V lookup: CDR1 GTSNPN, CDR2 SVGIG (reference sequence). The CDR3, as DNA: TGTGCCTGGAGTGCCCCCGGGACAGGGAGCTCACCCCTCCACTTT. Translation: CAWSAPGTGSSPLHF.

J is TRBJ2-3 and V is TRBV7-8; D is possibly TRBD2 (6 bases). The CDR3 has 16 amino acids. From germline, CDR1 is SGHVS and CDR2 FQNEAQ. V was trimmed by 6 bases and J by 2 bases, leaving 18 bases between them. Here the CDR3 DNA reads TGTGCCAGCAGGGTTCGGGGAGGAACCTTCACAGATACGCAGTATTTT. Translation gives CASRVRGGTFTDTQYF.

This rearrangement joins TRBV28 to TRBJ1-1; no definite D call. Trimming removed 10 bases at V and 0 bases at J, with 12 bases between. The CDR3 length is 13 residues. The V gene's germline CDR1 is MDHEN and CDR2 SYDVKM. DNA for the CDR3: TGTGCCATTGCAACTGAAATGAACACTGAAGCTTTCTTT. Translated, it gives CAIATEMNTEAFF.

The chain uses TRBV27 and TRBJ2-4; possibly TRBD1 for D (5 bases). The germline V gene encodes CDR1 MNHEY and CDR2 SMNVEV (reference sequence). V lost 5 bases and J lost 0, with 8 bases in between. CDR3 length: 14 residues. The CDR3 DNA reads as TGTGCCAGCAGTGACAGACTAGCCAAAAACATTCAGTACTTC. This encodes CASSDRLAKNIQYF.

The chain has TRBV20-1 and TRBJ2-5; D not resolved. CDR3 size: 11 residues. From germline, CDR1 is DFQATT and CDR2 SNEGSKA (reference sequence). V was trimmed by 3 bases and J by 5 bases, leaving 7 bases between them. CDR3 region: CSASHGETQYF. The CDR3 DNA sequence: TGCAGTGCTAGTCACGGGGAGACCCAGTACTTC.

CDR3 loop: CASSSIRDRTNTEAFF. CDR3 nucleotide sequence: TGTGCCAGCAGCTCGATCCGGGACAGGACGAACACTGAAGCTTTCTTT. The rearrangement links TRBV7-9 to TRBJ1-1; 8 nucleotides line up with TRBD1. Germline V gives CDR1 SEHNR, CDR2 FQNEAQ (reference sequence). J lost 1 base, V lost 4 bases, and 8 bases had no gene match. The CDR3 contains 16 residues.

The rearrangement joins TRBV29-1 to TRBJ2-7; D possibly corresponds to TRBD1 (6 bases). Germline values: CDR1 SQVTM, CDR2 ANQGSEA. The V end was cut by 0 bases, the J end by 4 bases, with 13 bases between. CDR3 size: 14 residues. CDR3 amino acids: CSVEDRNREYEQYF. The CDR3 bases are TGCAGCGTTGAAGATCGGAACAGGGAGTACGAGCAGTACTTC.

The chain employs TRBV12-5 and TRBJ2-7; 7 bases align to TRBD2. The J segment lost 5 bases and the V segment lost 0 bases, leaving 7 bases of the junction unmatched. CDR1 is LGHNT and CDR2 is FRNRAP in the germline V gene. The CDR3 has 15 residues. The CDR3 nucleotides read TGTGCTAGTGGTTTGGTAGACGCGGGGGAGAACGAGCAGTACTTC. It translates to CASGLVDAGENEQYF. The complete variable domain, with remaining parts taken from reference TRBV12-5 and TRBJ2-7, reads DARVTQTPRHKVTEMGQEVTMRCQPILGHNTVFWYRQTMMQGLELLAYFRNRAPLDDSGMPKDRFSAEMPDATLATLKIQPSEPRDSAVYFCASGLVDAGENEQYFGPGTRLTVT.

This chain joins TRBV6-5 and TRBJ2-7; TRBD1 agrees at 9 bases. The J segment lost 5 bases and the V segment lost 6 bases, leaving 5 bases of the junction unmatched. Looked up from germline, CDR1 is MNHEY and CDR2 is SVGAGI. The CDR3 contains 13 residues. The CDR3 is CASRGTGNHEQYF. In DNA form, the CDR3 reads TGTGCCAGCAGGGGGACAGGGAACCACGAGCAGTACTTC.

The chain has TRBV20-1 and TRBJ1-1; D is uncertain. Germline assignment: CDR1 DFQATT and CDR2 SNEGSKA (reference sequence). This CDR3 contains 11 residues. V was shortened by 7 bases and J by 1 base, with 7 bases between the two germline ends. This CDR3 reads CSGYRNTEAFF. CDR3 sequence (DNA): TGCAGTGGATACAGGAACACTGAAGCTTTCTTT.

This chain joins TRBV7-3 and TRBJ2-3, with 7 bases aligning to TRBD2. V lost 0 bases, J lost 2 bases, and 8 bases stayed unmatched. This CDR3 has 17 amino acids. Germline V gene data show CDR1 as SGHTA and CDR2 as FQGTGA. In DNA, the CDR3 is TGTGCCAGCAGCTTAACCGTCGGGGGAGGGCACACAGATACGCAGTATTTT. This gives the protein CASSLTVGGGHTDTQYF.

Here the CDR3 reads CASSLRGGHRTDTQYF. Here the CDR3 DNA reads TGTGCCAGCAGTTTAAGGGGGGGACATAGGACAGATACGCAGTATTTT. The V call is TRBV28, the J call TRBJ2-3; the D gene is possibly TRBD2 (7 bases). Trimming took off 2 bases at V and 3 bases at J, with 15 bases between the two ends. The germline V gene has CDR1 MDHEN and CDR2 SYDVKM. There are 16 residues in the CDR3. The whole variable domain, remainder taken from reference TRBV28 and TRBJ2-3, is DVKVTQSSRYLVKRTGEKVFLECVQDMDHENMFWYRQDPGLGLRLIYFSYDVKMKEKGDIPEGYSVSREKKERFSLILESASTNQTSMYLCASSLRGGHRTDTQYFGPGTRLTVL.

The rearrangement uses TRBV28 and TRBJ1-1; 9 positions agree with TRBD1. With 6 bases clipped from V and 5 bases from J, the junction kept 13 bases outside the gene matches. This CDR3 spans 16 amino acids. Germline assignment: CDR1 MDHEN and CDR2 SYDVKM. The CDR3 is CASSRGTGNSETEAFF. The CDR3 DNA follows: TGTGCCAGCAGCCGCGGGACAGGGAATTCGGAAACTGAAGCTTTCTTT.

This clone was seen a handful of times. The V gene is TRBV7-6, the J gene TRBJ1-1, with D hard to call. Germline CDR1 reads SGHVS; CDR2 reads FNYEAQ. This CDR3 comprises 17 residues. Trimming pared 1 base from V and 1 base from J, leaving 16 bases between. The CDR3 coding sequence is TGTGCCAGCAGCTTAGGAGGGTTAGGGTTTGAGAACACTGAAGCTTTCTTT. The encoded protein is CASSLGGLGFENTEAFF. Full variable domain (remainder filled in from reference TRBV7-6 and TRBJ1-1): GAGVSQSPRYKVTKRGQDVALRCDPISGHVSLYWYRQALGQGPEFLTYFNYEAQQDKSGLPNDRFSAERPEGSISTLTIQRTEQRDSAMYRCASSLGGLGFENTEAFFGQGTRLTVV.

A note on this clone: Other nucleotide sequences in the sample specify the same CDR3. The rearrangement links TRBV20-1 to TRBJ2-5; 8 nucleotides match TRBD2. Trimming at V came to 5 bases and at J to 5 bases, leaving 1 base not matched to a gene. There are 11 residues in the CDR3. The germline gives CDR1 DFQATT, CDR2 SNEGSKA (reference sequence). CDR3 residues: CSARGGETQYF. The DNA for the CDR3 is TGCAGTGCTCGCGGGGGGGAGACCCAGTACTTC.